The 3 T cell receptor beta chains listed next were all sequenced from one sample in a study of CD8+CD57+ T cells in acquired aplastic anemia. TCR beta VDJ combinations and CDR3 sequences were profiled from genomic DNA. A single record per CDR3 protein comes from TCRdb applying MiXCR to the reads. Of 350,000 to 450,000 distinct CDR3 sequences listed, about two thirds were seen once; the top ten hold more than 3.5%. The sample comprised sorted CD4+, CD8+, or CD8+CD57+ T cells (not recorded which) from PBMCs. The source of these receptors is a human donor in good health, serving as a control.

This chain connects TRBV7-6 to TRBJ1-5; a possible D gene is TRBD1 (5 bases). V lost 5 bases and J 16 bases, leaving 27 bases between the germline ends. The CDR3 loop spans 15 amino acids. Germline V lookup: CDR1 SGHVS, CDR2 FNYEAQ. This CDR3 reads CASSARGCQKNQHHF. The CDR3 coding sequence is TGTGCCAGCAGCGCGAGGGGATGCCAAAAGAACCAGCACCATTTT.

V usage is TRBV7-6 and J usage is TRBJ1-1; D is unclear. This CDR3 is 13 amino acids long. Germline CDR1 is SGHVS and CDR2 is FNYEAQ. V lost 5 bases and J 14 bases, leaving 21 bases between the germline ends. The CDR3 region is CASSRQSTNEEFF. CDR3 nucleotides: TGTGCCAGCAGCCGCCAGAGCACCAACGAGGAGTTCTTT.

This chain connects TRBV12-3 or TRBV12-4 to TRBJ1-1, with D perhaps TRBD1 (5 bases). The V gene lost 10 bases and the J gene lost 5 bases, with 23 bases spanning the gap. This CDR3 spans 15 amino acids. The CDR3: CAISRQGTVGTEAFF. CDR3 coding DNA: TGTGCCATCAGCCGCCAAGGGACCGTGGGGACTGAAGCTTTCTTT.